Here is one T cell receptor beta chain with its context. This sample is drawn from a study of brain T cells in children with intractable seizures. Time point indicated: blood from clinic visit 5 months post-surgery; TSC patient then seizure free. The sequenced cases were selected for having the highest brain T cell transcript signatures. This CDR3 is built from 13 residues. Germline V CDR1 and CDR2: GTSNPN, SVGIG (reference sequence). V was pared by 1 base and J by 5 bases, with 11 bases between. Produced via immunoSEQ multiplex PCR; TCRdb's table is partial and in-frame only. The sample has a few hundred thousand clones, more than 85% seen once.

V and J are TRBV30 and TRBJ1-2; D might be TRBD1 (5 bases). This receptor was taken from a boy younger than two with tuberous sclerosis and intractable seizures. This sample comprised peripheral blood, obtained about 5 months after surgery. CDR3 DNA: TGTGCCTGGAGTGGGCAGGGCCCATATGGCTACACCTTC. Protein product: CAWSGQGPYGYTF.